A single sample is the source of the 16 T cell receptor beta chains below, sequenced in a study of OX40 agonist ivuxolimab in advanced cancers. Assay used: immunoSEQ multiplex PCR; TCRdb lists only in-frame clones, some missing. There are about 38,000 clones in the sample; roughly 80% occur only once, and 6.5% to 8% lies in the top ten. Sequenced here: CD4+ or CD8+ T cells sorted from blood, sampled in a trial of the OX40 agonist ivuxolimab. These receptors all come from an adult with an advanced solid tumor such as melanoma, head and neck, liver or kidney cancer.

The chain joins TRBV15 to TRBJ2-7, with D tentatively TRBD2 (7 bases). The V and J ends lost 1 base and 5 bases respectively, with 12 bases between them. Germline CDR1 reads LNHNV; CDR2 reads YYDKDF (reference sequence). CDR3 length: 14 residues. CDR3 sequence (DNA): TGTGCCACCAGCAGAGTGGTGGGGGGGCACGAGCAGTACTTC. It codes for CATSRVVGGHEQYF.

The chain links TRBV21-1 to TRBJ2-4; TRBD1, the D gene given by the table, was not confirmed from the DNA. TRBV21-1 is classified as a pseudogene. CDR3 length equals 17 residues. CDR3 region: CASSNYTGGNVKNIQYF. The CDR3 region has the DNA TGTGCCAGCAGCAATTATACAGGGGGCAATGTCAAAAACATTCAGTACTTC.

The chain recombines TRBV18 with TRBJ2-7; D perhaps matches TRBD2 (5 bases). The CDR3 totals 11 residues. Germline CDR1 KGHSH, CDR2 LQKENI. V lost 3 bases and J lost 7, with 7 bases in between. The CDR3 DNA follows: TGTGCCAGCTCACCGGGAGAGGAGCAGTACTTC. Translation gives CASSPGEEQYF.

The rearrangement links TRBV25-1 to TRBJ1-4; D unclear. This CDR3 is 17 amino acids long. Trimming cost V 3 bases and J 2 bases, with 16 bases left between them. The germline gives CDR1 MGHDK, CDR2 SYGVNS. This chain's CDR3 is CASSELPGVATNEKLFF. In nucleotides, the CDR3 is TGTGCCAGCAGTGAGTTACCGGGAGTGGCGACTAATGAAAAACTGTTTTTT.

The genes are TRBV11-2 and TRBJ2-5; D unresolved. The CDR3 runs 14 residues. V shed 3 bases and J shed 2 bases, with 10 bases lying between them. Per the germline V gene, CDR1 is SGHAT and CDR2 is FQNNGV. CDR3 region: CASSFNGYQETQYF. DNA for the CDR3: TGTGCCAGCAGCTTCAACGGGTATCAAGAGACCCAGTACTTC.

The V call is TRBV19, the J call TRBJ2-1; 7 positions agree with TRBD1. V dropped 3 bases and J dropped 2; count of bases not matched to a gene: 4. Per germline, CDR1 LNHDA and CDR2 SQIVND (reference sequence). The length of the CDR3 is 15 residues. The CDR3 sequence is CASSIGQGAYNEQFF. The CDR3 DNA sequence: TGTGCCAGTAGTATTGGCCAGGGGGCCTACAATGAGCAGTTCTTC.

The chain joins TRBV5-6 to TRBJ1-4, with a possible D match to TRBD1 (6 bases). The CDR3 length is 14 residues. From germline, CDR1 is SGHDT and CDR2 YYEEEE. V was cut by 5 bases and J by 2 bases, with 10 bases left in between. CDR3 coding DNA: TGTGCCAGCAGGACAACAGGGACTAATGAAAAACTGTTTTTT. Translated: CASRTTGTNEKLFF.

J is TRBJ2-1 and V is TRBV19; D not certain. Trimming removed 0 bases at V and 3 bases at J, with 6 bases between. Germline values: CDR1 LNHDA, CDR2 SQIVND (reference sequence). The CDR3 runs to 14 residues. The CDR3 spells CASSIEAFYNEQFF. CDR3 nucleotide sequence: TGTGCCAGTAGTATAGAAGCCTTCTACAATGAGCAGTTCTTC.

J is TRBJ2-3 and V is TRBV5-1, with 8 bases that match TRBD2. Germline V gene sequence: CDR1 SGHRS, CDR2 YFSETQ. The length of the CDR3 is 15 residues. Unmatched junction bases numbered 10, after V lost 4 bases and J lost 6 bases. This CDR3 reads CASSPLAGRADTQYF. The CDR3 DNA sequence: TGCGCCAGCAGCCCCCTTGCCGGGAGGGCCGATACGCAGTATTTT.

The gene calls are TRBV7-9 and TRBJ1-5, with D possibly matching TRBD1 (6 bases). The CDR3 runs 15 residues. Germline V gene data show CDR1 as SEHNR and CDR2 as FQNEAQ (reference sequence). With 2 bases removed from V and 4 bases from J, the gap between germline ends came to 12 bases. DNA of the CDR3: TGTGCCAGCAGCTTATTAGGGGGGGCGAATCAGCCCCAGCATTTT. Translation: CASSLLGGANQPQHF.

J is TRBJ2-7 and V is TRBV30, with 10 bases matching TRBD2. Germline CDR1 reads GTSNPN; CDR2 reads SVGIG (reference sequence). After removal of 3 bases from V and 3 bases from J, the junction contained 20 bases not matched to a gene. The CDR3 length is 19 residues. CDR3 nucleotides: TGTGCCTGGAGACCCCGGCGGGGGAGAGCGGGAGGGGAGGACTACGAGCAGTACTTC. Translating gives CAWRPRRGRAGGEDYEQYF.

The gene calls are TRBV9 and TRBJ2-5; no definite D call. The CDR3 runs 14 residues. Germline V gene data show CDR1 as SGDLS and CDR2 as YYNGEE. V was trimmed by 0 bases and J by 3 bases, leaving 9 bases between them. The CDR3 here is CASSVEQTEETQYF. CDR3 DNA sequence: TGTGCCAGCAGCGTAGAACAGACCGAAGAGACCCAGTACTTC.

V and J are TRBV15 and TRBJ2-2; maybe TRBD1 (5 bases). Trimming removed 7 bases from V and 7 bases from J, with 16 bases in between. The germline V gene encodes CDR1 LNHNV and CDR2 YYDKDF (reference sequence). This CDR3 comprises 14 residues. The CDR3 here is CATNWGTSGGELFF. CDR3 DNA sequence: TGTGCCACCAACTGGGGCACCTCAGGCGGGGAGCTGTTTTTT.

The chain carries TRBV25-1 and TRBJ1-2, with TRBD1 as a possible D gene (6 bases). The CDR3 is 13 residues long. V was shortened by 6 bases and J by 3 bases, with 11 bases between the two germline ends. Germline CDR1 reads MGHDK; CDR2 reads SYGVNS. The CDR3, as DNA: TGTGCCAGCAGCCCGACAGGCTACTATGGCTACACCTTC. The encoded protein is CASSPTGYYGYTF.

The rearrangement uses TRBV20-1 and TRBJ2-1; D call uncertain. V gave up 1 base and J gave up 9 bases, with 4 bases separating them. This CDR3 spans 10 amino acids. Germline-derived CDR1 and CDR2 are DFQATT and SNEGSKA (reference sequence). The CDR3 DNA is TGCAGTGCTAGAGGCGGTGAGCAGTTCTTC. Translated, it gives CSARGGEQFF.

This clone has a handful of counts. The chain couples TRBV19 to TRBJ2-3; a weak D match, TRBD2 (5 bases). Looked up from germline, CDR1 is LNHDA and CDR2 is SQIVND (reference sequence). V lost 9 bases and J 1 base, leaving 14 bases between the germline ends. CDR3 length: 14 amino acids. The chain's CDR3 is CASSLGGRTDTQYF. The DNA of the CDR3 is TGTGCCAGCAGCCTCGGCGGGCGCACAGATACGCAGTATTTT.